This T cell receptor beta chain comes out of a study of blood T cell repertoires in COVID-19 (dated by TCRdb to about 2020). For the wider study: Collaborator samples came from the United States, Italy and Spain and covered acute and convalescent phases of COVID-19. The material from the prospective study consisted of cDNA or gDNA derived from T cells, B-cell-depleted T cells, or PBMCs. The dataset comprised deeply sampled blood TCRbeta repertoires from subjects exposed to, actively infected with, or recovered from COVID-19. The repertoires were released in a freely available public database intended as a resource for research on the immune response to SARS-CoV-2. The samples were drawn from the first 160 participants of the ongoing ImmuneRACE study and from over 950 subjects provided by 6 global collaborators. Sample metadata almost always included a de-identified subject ID, COVID-19 status, age in years and sex. Where HLA class I and class II types were available, the types were taken from metadata supplied by the sample provider, not from assay-based typing.

Of note for this clone: Its target antigen remains unknown. Base qualities are missing; no much larger clone stands one base away.

The collaborating institutions used their own protocols to collect whole blood in K2EDTA tubes. For TCRbeta analysis, collaborator samples were shipped as frozen whole blood, as isolated PBMCs, or as DNA extracted from either sample type. Broad study findings and their caveats: The quantity of clinical and demographic metadata differed by source and by participant and was supplied without curation.

The immunoSEQ Assay, a bias-controlled multiplex PCR, was used to amplify TCRbeta CDR3 regions from genomic DNA. Regarding the original processing steps: Within the assay, amplification of reference gene primers was used to estimate how many nucleated cells each sample contained. To quantify the absolute abundance of each unique TCRbeta CDR3 rearrangement, sequence reads were collapsed and filtered. For each sample, productive Simpson clonality was calculated as the square root of Simpson's diversity index across productive rearrangements. This immuneACCESS table, as held by TCRdb, lists in-frame sequences with V and J called but not all clones. Of the missing ones, under half trace to an unresolved V gene in checked studies; the others have no known cause. Clone size and the V and J calls come from that table; the DNA yielded D and trimming. The sample table records 140,000 to 150,000 clones; 88% of these occur just once. 2.3% of the sample is taken by the ten largest.

The sequencing sample was made of peripheral blood. The source of this sequence is a human donor in a cohort sampled during active COVID-19.

In nucleotide form, the sequence is TGTGCCAGCAGTGCCCCCAGGGGGAGCACTAATGAAAAACTGTTTTTT. Its translation reads: CASSAPRGSTNEKLFF. This chain is built from TRBV28 and TRBJ1-4, with 7 junctional bases fitting TRBD1. The CDR3 spans 16 residues, from the cysteine through the phenylalanine. The sequence is cut down to CDR3 DNA, 48 bases in frame from base 1. The germline V gene encodes CDR1 MDHEN and CDR2 SYDVKM. V ends up 5 bases short and J 2 bases short, with an unmatched junction base count of 8.